This T cell receptor beta chain was identified during a study of spatial heterogeneity in lung cancer. About the study: Combinations of a unique TCR and a UMI were tallied in raw reads, and on average each appeared more than ten times.

Every TCR cDNA molecule carried a tag that served as a unique molecular identifier. TCRdb itself ran the 5' RACE reads through MiXCR, one entry per CDR3 protein. Here the sample spans some 11,000 distinct CDR3 sequences, over 3% being singletons. Time point meaning: sample taken at primary tumor resection. Unsorted whole RNA of tumor, nontumor lung or frozen PBMC was sequenced. The donor group consisted of 72 patients who had untreated, early-stage non-small cell lung cancer. The CDR3 is made up of 14 amino acids. Deletions cut 0 bases from V and 2 bases from J, with 2 bases between. Per germline, CDR1 SGHTA and CDR2 FQGNSA. This clonotype is categorized as medium-sized. Since the library was made to target alpha chains, this beta chain is a stray read and its abundance is not meaningful.

The clonotype originates from a female donor with early-stage non-small cell lung cancer. The chain uses TRBV7-2 and TRBJ1-6; unclear D gene. The sequenced sample was PBMCs, obtained at surgery. The CDR3 sequence: CASSLATYNSPLHF. DNA of the CDR3: TGTGCCAGCAGCTTAGCGACCTATAATTCACCCCTCCACTTT. The full variable domain, in which reference TRBV7-2 and TRBJ1-6 provide the parts outside the CDR3, is GAGVSQSPSNKVTEKGKDVELRCDPISGHTALYWYRQSLGQGLEFLIYFQGNSAPDKSGLPSDRFSAERTGGSVSTLTIQRTQQEDSAVYLCASSLATYNSPLHFGNGTRLTVT.